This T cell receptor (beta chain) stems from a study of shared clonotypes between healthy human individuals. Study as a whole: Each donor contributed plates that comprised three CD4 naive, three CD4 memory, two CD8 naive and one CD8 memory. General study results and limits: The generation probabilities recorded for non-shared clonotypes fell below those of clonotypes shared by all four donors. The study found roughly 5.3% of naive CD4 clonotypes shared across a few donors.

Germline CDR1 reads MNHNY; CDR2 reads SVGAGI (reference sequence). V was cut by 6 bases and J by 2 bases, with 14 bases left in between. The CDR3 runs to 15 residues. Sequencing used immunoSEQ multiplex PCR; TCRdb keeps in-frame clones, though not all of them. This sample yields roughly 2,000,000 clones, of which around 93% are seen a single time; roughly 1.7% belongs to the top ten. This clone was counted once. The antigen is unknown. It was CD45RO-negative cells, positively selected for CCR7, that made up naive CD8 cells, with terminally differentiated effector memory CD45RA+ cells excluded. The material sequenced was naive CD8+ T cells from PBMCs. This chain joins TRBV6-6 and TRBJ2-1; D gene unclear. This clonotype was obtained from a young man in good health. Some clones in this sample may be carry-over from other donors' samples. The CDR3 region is CASSLPRAPYNEQFF. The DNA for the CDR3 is TGTGCCAGCAGCCTACCCCGGGCCCCCTACAATGAGCAGTTCTTC.